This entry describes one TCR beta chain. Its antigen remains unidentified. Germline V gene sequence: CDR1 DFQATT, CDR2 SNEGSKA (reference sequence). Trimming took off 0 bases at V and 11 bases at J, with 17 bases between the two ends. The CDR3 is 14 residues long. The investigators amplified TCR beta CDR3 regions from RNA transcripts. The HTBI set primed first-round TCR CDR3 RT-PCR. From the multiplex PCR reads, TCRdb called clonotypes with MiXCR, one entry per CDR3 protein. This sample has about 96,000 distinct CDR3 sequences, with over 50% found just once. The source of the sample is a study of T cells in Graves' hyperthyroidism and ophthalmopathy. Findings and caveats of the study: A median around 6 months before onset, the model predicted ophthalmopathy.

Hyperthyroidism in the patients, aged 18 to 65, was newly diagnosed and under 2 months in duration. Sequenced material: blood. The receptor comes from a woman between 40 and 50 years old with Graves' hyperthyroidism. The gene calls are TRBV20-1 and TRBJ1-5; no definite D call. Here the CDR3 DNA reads TGCAGTGCTAGAGATGTTGGGTACCAAGAGACCCAGCATTTT. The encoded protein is CSARDVGYQETQHF.